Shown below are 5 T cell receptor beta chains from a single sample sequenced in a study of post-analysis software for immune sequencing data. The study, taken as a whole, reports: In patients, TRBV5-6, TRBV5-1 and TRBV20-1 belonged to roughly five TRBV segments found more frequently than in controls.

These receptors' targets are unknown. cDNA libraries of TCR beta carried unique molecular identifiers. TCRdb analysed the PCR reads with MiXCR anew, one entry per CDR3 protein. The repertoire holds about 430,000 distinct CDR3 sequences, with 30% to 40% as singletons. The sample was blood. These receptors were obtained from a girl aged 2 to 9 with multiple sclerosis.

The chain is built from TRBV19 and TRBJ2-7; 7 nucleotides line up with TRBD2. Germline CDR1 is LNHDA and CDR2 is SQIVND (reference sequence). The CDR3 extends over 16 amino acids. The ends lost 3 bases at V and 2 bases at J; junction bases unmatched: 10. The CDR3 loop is CASSIGSGGPPYEQYF. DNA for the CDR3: TGTGCCAGTAGTATTGGGTCGGGAGGCCCTCCCTACGAGCAGTACTTC.

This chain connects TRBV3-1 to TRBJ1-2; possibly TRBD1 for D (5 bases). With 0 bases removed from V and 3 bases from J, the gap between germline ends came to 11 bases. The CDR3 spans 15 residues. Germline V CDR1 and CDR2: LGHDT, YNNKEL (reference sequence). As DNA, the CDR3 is TGTGCCAGCAGCCAAGAAAGCAGGGCCCACTATGGCTACACCTTC. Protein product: CASSQESRAHYGYTF.

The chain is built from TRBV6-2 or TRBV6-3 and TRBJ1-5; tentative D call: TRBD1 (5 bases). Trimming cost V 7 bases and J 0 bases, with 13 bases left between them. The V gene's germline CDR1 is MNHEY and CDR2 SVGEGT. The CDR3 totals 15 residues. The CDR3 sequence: CASMRGGYSNQPQHF. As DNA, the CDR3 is TGTGCCAGCATGAGGGGCGGCTATAGCAATCAGCCCCAGCATTTT.

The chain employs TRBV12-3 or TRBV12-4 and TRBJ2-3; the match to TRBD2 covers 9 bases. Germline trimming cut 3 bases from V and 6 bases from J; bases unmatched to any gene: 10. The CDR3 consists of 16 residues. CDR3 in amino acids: CASSFRGTSRRDTQYF. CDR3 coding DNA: TGTGCCAGCAGTTTTCGGGGGACTAGCCGACGCGATACGCAGTATTTT.

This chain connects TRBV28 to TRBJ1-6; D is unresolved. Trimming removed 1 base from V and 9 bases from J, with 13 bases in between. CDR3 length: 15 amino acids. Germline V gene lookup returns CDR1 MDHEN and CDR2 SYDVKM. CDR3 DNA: TGTGCCAGCAGTTTATCCCCGGGCAGCGGTTCACCCCTCCACTTT. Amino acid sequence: CASSLSPGSGSPLHF.